The 5 T cell receptor beta chains presented below share a single source sample, sequenced in a study of cytotoxic CD8 clonotypes in ibrutinib-treated CLL. Profiled with immunoSEQ multiplex PCR; TCRdb holds only in-frame clones, not every one. The sample carries a few hundred thousand clones, roughly 70% recorded once. Sequencing was performed on PBMCs, taken after 36 months of ibrutinib treatment. These receptors all stem from a human donor with chronic lymphocytic leukemia.

The chain links TRBV18 to TRBJ1-1; a possible D gene is TRBD1 (6 bases). Germline CDR1 and CDR2: KGHSH and LQKENI. The CDR3 loop spans 12 amino acids. Trimming took off 3 bases at V and 11 bases at J, with 13 bases between the two ends. DNA for the CDR3: TGTGCCAGCTCACCCGGACAGCTTTGGGCTTTCTTT. Protein product: CASSPGQLWAFF. Full variable domain (missing parts from reference TRBV18 and TRBJ1-1): NAGVMQNPRHLVRRRGQEARLRCSPMKGHSHVYWYRQLPEEGLKFMVYLQKENIIDESGMPKERFSAEFPKEGPSILRIQQVVRGDSAAYFCASSPGQLWAFFGQGTRLTVV.

The chain links TRBV11-2 to TRBJ1-1; possibly TRBD1 for D (5 bases). The germline CDR1 and CDR2 sequences are SGHAT and FQNNGV. Trimming shortened V by 1 base and J by 1 base, and 10 bases separated the two germline ends. The CDR3 is made up of 15 amino acids. The CDR3 here is CASSLVPQGNTEAFF. CDR3 in DNA: TGTGCCAGCAGCTTAGTCCCGCAGGGGAACACTGAAGCTTTCTTT.

The CDR3 region is CASSTAGGPLHF. CDR3 sequence (DNA): TGTGCCAGCAGCACCGCAGGGGGGCCCCTCCACTTT. The J gene is TRBJ1-6, the V gene TRBV9, with TRBD1 matching over 7 bases. CDR3 length: 12 amino acids. Germline lookup yields CDR1 SGDLS and CDR2 YYNGEE. With V trimmed by 4 bases and J by 13 bases, 5 bases remained unmatched.

The V and J genes are TRBV6-5 and TRBJ1-2, with 12 bases aligning to TRBD1. Looked up from germline, CDR1 is MNHEY and CDR2 is SVGAGI. The CDR3 loop spans 14 amino acids. V lost 6 bases, J lost 2 bases, and 1 base stayed unmatched. CDR3 sequence reads: CASSGTGGNYGYTF. CDR3 coding DNA: TGTGCCAGCAGCGGGACAGGGGGCAACTATGGCTACACCTTC.

This clone has a handful of counts. The chain uses TRBV28 and TRBJ2-3; TRBD2 matches at 11 bases. Germline CDR1 is MDHEN and CDR2 is SYDVKM. With 5 bases clipped from V and 7 bases from J, the junction kept 5 bases outside the gene matches. This CDR3 is 14 amino acids long. Here the CDR3 reads CASSPGTSGYTQYF. In DNA, the CDR3 is TGTGCCAGCAGTCCCGGGACTAGCGGATATACGCAGTATTTT.